This T cell receptor beta chain was retrieved from a study of OX40 agonist ivuxolimab in advanced cancers. Study-level background: Ivuxolimab, which targeted the costimulatory receptor OX40 (CD134), was an agonistic, fully human IgG2 monoclonal antibody. Intravenous ivuxolimab was administered to patients every 2 weeks at six dose levels: 0.01, 0.1, 0.3, 1.5, 3 and 10 mg/kg. Of the roughly 52 dose-escalation patients, hepatocellular carcinoma was present in around 20, melanoma in around 15, renal cell carcinoma in 9 and head and neck cancer in 9. In the dose-escalation cohort, 65% to 90% of patients were male, and the mean age was approximately 60 years, with a range of 23 to 79. Prior anti-PD-1, anti-PD-L1 or anti-CTLA-4 therapy was permitted, and about 40% of dose-escalation patients had received checkpoint inhibitors. Partial responses were achieved by three dose-escalation patients, of whom one had hepatocellular carcinoma and two had cutaneous melanoma. Peripheral TCRbeta sequencing was intended to test whether TCR sequence diversity was altered and clonal T-cell expansion was caused by ivuxolimab. The paper covers the monotherapy dose-escalation part of the phase I ivuxolimab trial, which included N of about 56 patients. Here is what the overall study found, with its caveats: Which antigens the clonally expanded peripheral T cells were specific for was not determined. On average, CD8+ T cells showed more expanded clones than CD4+ T cells after ivuxolimab. In partial responders in the 0.1-3.0 mg/kg groups, normalized peripheral clonal expansion was found to be among the lowest, especially among CD8+ T cells. At doses of 0.1 to 3.0 mg/kg, clonal expansion of both CD4+ and CD8+ blood T cells was observed from baseline to week 6. Low levels of normalized T-cell clonal expansion were also seen in some patients who did not respond.

The CDR3, cysteine through phenylalanine, is 18 amino acids long. Only the CDR3 part of the read is kept: 54 bases, read in frame from the first base. Genomic DNA was extracted from sorted cells for sequencing of the TCRbeta CDR3 region. TCRbeta CDR3 regions were sequenced using the immunoSEQ Assay. TCRdb mirrors the immuneACCESS table, restricted to in-frame sequences. Some clones are absent from its copies; in checked studies, under half trace to an unresolved V gene, and the reason for the others is unknown. Within this sample are some 60,000 clones, with around 81% of them counted one time only. About 4.5% of the sample belongs to the ten largest clones. This clone was counted once. The antigen it recognizes is unknown. No much larger clone exists at a distance of one base, and base qualities are not known. The trial excluded patients who had a history of autoimmune disease or were on systemic immunosuppression. Peripheral blood for TCR sequencing was collected from all dose cohorts at baseline, on cycle 4 day 1, and on cycle 7 day 1. Samples were obtained from an open-label, multicenter, first-in-human phase I dose-escalation trial of ivuxolimab. Adults with locally advanced or metastatic head and neck squamous cell, hepatocellular, melanoma or renal cell carcinoma were enrolled in the trial. Before TCR sequencing, CD4+ and CD8+ T cells were separately sorted from peripheral blood.

The chain is encoded by TRBV1 joined to TRBJ2-7; the D call in the table, TRBD1, was not verified against the DNA. TRBV1 is a pseudogene. The receptor was isolated from an adult with an advanced solid tumor such as melanoma, head and neck, liver or kidney cancer. The sequences come from CD4+ or CD8+ T cells sorted from blood, collected in a trial of the OX40 agonist ivuxolimab. CDR3 region: CTSSQEGGSGSFSYEQYF. The nucleotides are TGCACCAGCAGCCAAGAAGGGGGATCGGGTTCCTTCTCCTACGAGCAGTACTTC.